This TCR beta chain was recorded in a study of lymphopenia after photon versus proton radiotherapy (dated by TCRdb to the late 2010s). Study-level background: The immunological effects of photon versus proton radiation therapy were compared in patients with gastrointestinal tumors who developed high-grade lymphopenia. The study was designed to characterize how the impact on the immune system differs between the two radiation modalities. A cohort of under 25 patients with gastrointestinal tumors who received either photon or proton therapy and subsequently developed lymphopenia was included. What the study reported, not specific to this receptor: During treatment, patients who received photon therapy lost naive T cells and TCR diversity and gained effector/memory populations, whereas patients who received proton therapy remained relatively stable. Among patients across the cohort who died, overall survival time showed an inverse correlation with a larger post-nadir drop in TCR diversity. The survival association was assessed only in patients who died, and the authors presented better survival with proton therapy as a possibility rather than a demonstrated result. After the lymphocyte count nadir, photon-treated repertoires showed oligoclonal expansion, especially of CD8+ Temra cells, which drove the drop in diversity.

About this clone: No antigen is known for it. Per-base quality was not reported, and no clone a single base away is much larger than it.

Libraries came from the immunoSEQ multiplex PCR assay. T cell repertoires were profiled with deep sequencing of rearranged TCR beta loci together with multiparametric flow cytometry. The source is immuneACCESS, and TCRdb retained only in-frame sequences with V and J called. Part of the clones is not carried over; for the studies checked, unresolved V genes explain less than half of this, and the remainder is unexplained. This sample is represented by about 29,000 clones; about 87% of them were singletons. Jointly, the top ten make up around 50% of the sample. In the germline V gene, CDR1 corresponds to SGHRS and CDR2 to YFSETQ. Here V drops 5 bases and J drops 6 bases, and the junction holds 12 bases not matched to any gene. The CDR3 numbers 16 residues from cysteine through phenylalanine. Only CDR3 DNA remains: 48 bases, in frame from the first base.

The specimen was peripheral blood, collected from a patient treated with proton-based radiotherapy. The chain is encoded by TRBV5-1 joined to TRBJ2-2, with 8 bases aligning to TRBD1. The clonotype was recovered from a woman aged 60-75 years with cholangiocarcinoma. Some clones in this sample may be carry-over from other donors' samples. The DNA is as follows: TGCGCCAGCAGTTTAATACCGGACAGGGATGCCGGGGAGCTGTTTTTT. Its translation is CASSLIPDRDAGELFF.